These 10 T cell receptor beta chains originate from one sample sequenced in a study of T cells in Graves' hyperthyroidism and ophthalmopathy. Template material for amplifying TCR beta CDR3 regions consisted of RNA transcripts. First-round RT-PCR with HTBI primers amplified the TCR CDR3 region. TCRdb reanalysed the multiplex PCR reads using MiXCR and keeps one entry per CDR3 protein. The sample comprises around 580,000 distinct CDR3 sequences, approximately 15% of which are singletons, and around a sixth rests with the top ten. Sequenced: blood. Source of these receptors: a woman aged 18-29 years with Graves' hyperthyroidism.

The V and J genes are TRBV6-2 or TRBV6-3 and TRBJ1-5; 8 bases are shared with TRBD1. Germline assignment: CDR1 MNHEY and CDR2 SVGEGT. The junction had 6 bases not matched to a gene; V was cut back by 6 bases and J by 2 bases. This CDR3 region has 15 residues. The CDR3 spells CASRPGGEGNQPQHF. DNA for the CDR3: TGTGCCAGCAGGCCAGGGGGCGAGGGCAATCAGCCCCAGCATTTT.

The chain employs TRBV19 and TRBJ1-4; tentatively, D is TRBD1 (5 bases). The V end lost 6 bases, the J end lost 4 bases, and 12 bases lay between the germline ends. The CDR3 spans 14 residues. CDR1 and CDR2 from the germline V gene are LNHDA and SQIVND (reference sequence). The CDR3 nucleotides are TGTGCCAGTAGGGGACTAGCACGTAATGAAAAACTGTTTTTT. It yields the protein CASRGLARNEKLFF.

In this sample, this clonotype turned up many times. The chain recombines TRBV7-9 with TRBJ2-7; D unresolved. Germline CDR1 is SEHNR and CDR2 is FQNEAQ (reference sequence). This CDR3 is 14 amino acids long. V gave up 1 base and J gave up 3 bases, with 10 bases separating them. CDR3 DNA: TGTGCCAGCAGCTTAGAACCGACTTTCTACGAGCAGTACTTC. Amino acids: CASSLEPTFYEQYF.

There are a few counts of this clonotype. This chain joins TRBV6-1 and TRBJ2-2; D call uncertain. The CDR3 spans 11 residues. Germline V gene data show CDR1 as MNHNS and CDR2 as SASEGT. V lost 6 bases to trimming and J lost 13 bases, with 12 bases between them. CDR3 coding DNA: TGTGCCAGCAGACAGACGATGGGGCTGTTTTTT. Translating it yields CASRQTMGLFF.

The chain joins TRBV10-3 to TRBJ1-1, with a possible D match to TRBD1 (5 bases). From germline, CDR1 is ENHRY and CDR2 SYGVKD. The CDR3 loop spans 16 amino acids. Trimming took off 4 bases at V and 0 bases at J, with 15 bases between the two ends. CDR3 coding DNA: TGTGCCATCAGTGGAACCGGGGGGGGTATGAACACTGAAGCTTTCTTT. Protein product: CAISGTGGGMNTEAFF.

The chain employs TRBV5-1 and TRBJ2-5; TRBD2 matches at 13 bases. The CDR3 is 17 amino acids. After removal of 4 bases from V and 4 bases from J, the junction contained 10 bases not matched to a gene. Germline loops: CDR1 SGHRS, CDR2 YFSETQ. CDR3 coding DNA: TGCGCCAGCAGCGAAGGACTAGCGGGGGTGGAGGGAGAGACCCAGTACTTC. The encoded protein is CASSEGLAGVEGETQYF.

The chain employs TRBV30 and TRBJ1-2; 11 bases line up with TRBD1. J lost 8 bases, V lost 3 bases, and 5 bases had no gene match. The germline gives CDR1 GTSNPN, CDR2 SVGIG (reference sequence). The CDR3 has 13 amino acids. This chain's CDR3 is CAWRGDRGVGYTF. In DNA, the CDR3 is TGTGCCTGGAGGGGGGACAGGGGGGTCGGCTACACCTTC. The variable domain in full, with the rest retrieved from reference TRBV30 and TRBJ1-2, is SQTIHQWPATLVQPVGSPLSLECTVEGTSNPNLYWYRQAAGRGLQLLFYSVGIGQISSEVPQNLSASRPQDRQFILSSKKLLLSDSGFYLCAWRGDRGVGYTFGSGTRLTVV.

This clonotype showed up many times. The rearrangement joins TRBV11-2 to TRBJ2-1; TRBD2 matches at 15 bases. With 5 bases clipped from V and 10 bases from J, the junction kept 6 bases outside the gene matches. This CDR3 region has 15 residues. Germline CDR1 is SGHAT and CDR2 is FQNNGV. The CDR3 DNA sequence: TGTGCCAGCAGCCCGGGACTAGCGGGGGGAGGAGAGCAGTTCTTC. This encodes CASSPGLAGGGEQFF.

This clonotype has ten or more counts. V and J are TRBV18 and TRBJ2-5; D not certain. The V gene lost 6 bases and the J gene lost 0 bases, with 11 bases spanning the gap. Germline loops: CDR1 KGHSH, CDR2 LQKENI. This CDR3 is built from 14 residues. CDR3 in DNA: TGTGCCAGCTCCCAACAGCCGTACCAAGAGACCCAGTACTTC. Its protein product is CASSQQPYQETQYF. Combining the CDR3 with reference TRBV18 and TRBJ2-5 gives the whole variable domain NAGVMQNPRHLVRRRGQEARLRCSPMKGHSHVYWYRQLPEEGLKFMVYLQKENIIDESGMPKERFSAEFPKEGPSILRIQQVVRGDSAAYFCASSQQPYQETQYFGPGTRLLVL.

This clonotype was observed at least ten times. V gene TRBV12-3 or TRBV12-4 combines with J gene TRBJ2-7, with 7 bases fitting TRBD2. The V segment lost 6 bases and the J segment 4 bases; nucleotides outside the gene matches: 18. This CDR3 spans 17 amino acids. CDR3 loop: CASSVNWGGGGGYEQYF. CDR3 coding DNA: TGTGCCAGCAGCGTAAACTGGGGGGGAGGTGGTGGTTACGAGCAGTACTTC.